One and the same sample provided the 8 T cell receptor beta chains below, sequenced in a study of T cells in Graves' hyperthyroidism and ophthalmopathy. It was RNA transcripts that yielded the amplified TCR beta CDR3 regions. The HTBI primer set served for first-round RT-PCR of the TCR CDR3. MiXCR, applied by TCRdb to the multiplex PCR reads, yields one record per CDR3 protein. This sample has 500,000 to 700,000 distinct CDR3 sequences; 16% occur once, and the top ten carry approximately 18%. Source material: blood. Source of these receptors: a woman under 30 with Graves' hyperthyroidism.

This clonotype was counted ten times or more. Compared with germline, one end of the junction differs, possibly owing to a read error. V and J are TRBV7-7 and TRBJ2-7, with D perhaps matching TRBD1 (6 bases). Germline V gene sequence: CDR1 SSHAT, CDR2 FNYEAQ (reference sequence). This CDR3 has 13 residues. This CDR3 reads CASSLATGREQYF. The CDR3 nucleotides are TGTGCTAGCAGCTTAGCTACAGGGCGGGAGCAGTACTTC.

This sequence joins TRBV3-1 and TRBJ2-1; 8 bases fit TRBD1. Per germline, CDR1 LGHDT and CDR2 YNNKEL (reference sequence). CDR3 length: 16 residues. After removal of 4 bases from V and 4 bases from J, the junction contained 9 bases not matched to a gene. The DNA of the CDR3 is TGTGCCAGCAGCCCTCGGACAGGGACGGGATACAATGAGCAGTTCTTC. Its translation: CASSPRTGTGYNEQFF.

The CDR3 coding sequence is TGTGCCAGCAGTTTAGGAGGGACAGCGAACACCGGGGAGCTGTTTTTT. This gives the protein CASSLGGTANTGELFF. This sequence joins TRBV12-3 or TRBV12-4 and TRBJ2-2; the match to TRBD1 covers 7 bases. This CDR3 has 16 residues. The V and J ends lost 1 base and 0 bases, in that order; junction bases with no gene match: 2.

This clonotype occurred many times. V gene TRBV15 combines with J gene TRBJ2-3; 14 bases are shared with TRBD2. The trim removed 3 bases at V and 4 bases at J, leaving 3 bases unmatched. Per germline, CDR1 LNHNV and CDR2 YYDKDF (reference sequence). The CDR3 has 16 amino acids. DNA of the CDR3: TGTGCCACCAGCAGGACTAGCGGGGGGGCCCCAGATACGCAGTATTTT. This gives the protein CATSRTSGGAPDTQYF.

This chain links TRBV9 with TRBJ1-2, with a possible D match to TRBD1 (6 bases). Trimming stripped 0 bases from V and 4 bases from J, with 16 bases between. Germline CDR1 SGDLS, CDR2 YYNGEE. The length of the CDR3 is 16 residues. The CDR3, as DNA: TGTGCCAGCAGCGTAGGAGTTGGGGGCAGGGGCTATGGCTACACCTTC. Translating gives CASSVGVGGRGYGYTF.

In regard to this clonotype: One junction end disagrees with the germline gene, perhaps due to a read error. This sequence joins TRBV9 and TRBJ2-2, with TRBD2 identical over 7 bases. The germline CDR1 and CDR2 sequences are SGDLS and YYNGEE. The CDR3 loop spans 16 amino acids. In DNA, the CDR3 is TGTGCCAGCAGCGTAATGGGCGGGAGTTGGACCGGGGGGCTGTTTTTT. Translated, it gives CASSVMGGSWTGGLFF.

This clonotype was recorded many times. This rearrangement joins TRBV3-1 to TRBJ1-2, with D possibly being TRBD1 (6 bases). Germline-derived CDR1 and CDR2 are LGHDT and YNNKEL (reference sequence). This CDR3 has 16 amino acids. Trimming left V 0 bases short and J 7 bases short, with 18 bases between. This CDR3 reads CASSQDRSTGSLGYTF. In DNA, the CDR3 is TGTGCCAGCAGCCAAGATAGGTCTACAGGGTCTCTTGGCTACACCTTC. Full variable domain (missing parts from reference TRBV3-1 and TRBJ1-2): DTAVSQTPKYLVTQMGNDKSIKCEQNLGHDTMYWYKQDSKKFLKIMFSYNNKELIINETVPNRFSPKSPDKAHLNLHINSLELGDSAVYFCASSQDRSTGSLGYTFGSGTRLTVV.

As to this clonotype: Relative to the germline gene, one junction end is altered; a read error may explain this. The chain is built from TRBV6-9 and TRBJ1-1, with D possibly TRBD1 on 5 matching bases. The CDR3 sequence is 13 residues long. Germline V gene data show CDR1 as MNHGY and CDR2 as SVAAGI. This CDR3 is CASTKGERAEAFF. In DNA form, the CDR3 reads TGCGCCAGCACCAAAGGGGAAAGGGCTGAAGCTTTCTTT.